This T cell receptor (beta chain) was captured in a study of shared clonotypes between healthy human individuals. Findings of the study overall: Larger richness was generally estimated for naive than memory subsets. Only blood underwent sampling, and tissue repertoires likely differ.

Terminally differentiated effector memory CD45RA+ cells were excluded from the naive CD8 cells, which were CD45RO-negative and positively selected for CCR7. About this clone: Its antigen is not known.

CDR1 and CDR2 (germline): WSHSY, SAAADI. This CDR3 region has 14 residues. V was shortened by 0 bases and J by 7 bases, with 13 bases between the two germline ends. TCRdb's copy holds only in-frame clones and misses some; the assay was immunoSEQ multiplex PCR. Altogether nearly 600,000 clones are present, about 95% being singletons, with the ten largest covering 0.1% to 0.11%. Sequencing input: naive CD8+ T cells sorted from blood. This chain links TRBV10-2 with TRBJ2-7, with D maybe TRBD2 (6 bases). The origin of this receptor is a young woman in good health. CDR3 region: CASSESGGMGEQYF. CDR3 sequence (DNA): TGCGCCAGCAGTGAGTCTGGCGGGATGGGGGAGCAGTACTTC.